This T cell receptor (beta chain) originates from a study of T cells in localized non-small cell lung cancer (dated by TCRdb to 2020 to 2021). Turning to the overall study: Comparing tumors with uninvolved tumor-adjacent lungs, the study looked at the T cell repertoires of approximately 250 patients with early-stage NSCLC. The cohort comprised around 240 treatment-naïve NSCLC patients with resected, localized lung tumors. NSCLC patients had a mean age of approximately 66 years, and 120 to 150 were male and over 85 female. On the study overall, not on this receptor specifically: Higher blood T cell density associated with longer overall survival, while higher adjacent-lung clonality associated with shorter survival. Uninvolved tumor-adjacent lung showed the highest T cell clonality, higher than tumor, which suggests more focused antigenic responses in the uninvolved tumor-adjacent lung. Of the top 100 tumor clones, a median of 57 were detected in paired uninvolved adjacent lung; under 30 were also among that lung's top 100. Because multi-region sequencing of the tumors was not done, intratumor heterogeneity could not be ruled out. Because the study design was exploratory, TCR variables were selected using unadjusted p-values without false-discovery rate correction.

At diagnosis, peripheral blood, uninvolved tumor-adjacent lung and tumor were collected and stored as a combination of fresh-frozen and FFPE material. Blood samples were analyzed as peripheral blood mononuclear cells for TCR repertoire profiling. A remark on this clone: Its antigen is not yet known. The sample holds no much larger clone one base away, and base qualities are not on file.

The immunoSEQ Assay was used to sequence TCR beta CDR3 regions from DNA. The study's processing was this. To compute T cell density, TCR beta template counts were normalized to usable DNA, which was estimated by amplifying housekeeping genes. Richness was estimated using the preseqR package, with extrapolation to 400,000 templates for PBMC samples and to 120,000 templates for tissue samples. Clonality was calculated as one minus Pielou's evenness. Differential abundance testing on productive amino-acid clonotypes, with a minimum total count of 5 and an alpha of 0.1, was used to identify tissue-enriched TCRs. The Jaccard Index and the Morisita Overlap Index were used to measure how much the repertoires overlapped between compartments. TCR beta CDR3s were clustered by GLIPH together with public tetramer-defined viral CDR3s, and at least three viral sequences plus V-gene enrichment were required for viral motifs. Drawn from immuneACCESS, this table holds only the in-frame rearrangements with V and J called that TCRdb kept. Clones are partly lost; checked studies trace under half to an unresolved V gene and leave the rest unexplained. D and trimming come from the DNA, and the V and J calls and clone size come from that table. Here the sample has roughly 70,000 clones; 86% occur a single time. The ten largest clones represent 21% of the sample.

The V and J ends are trimmed by 6 bases and 6 bases, leaving 18 bases between them. The germline V gene provides CDR1 ENHRY and CDR2 SYGVKD. The CDR3 measures 14 amino acids from cysteine to phenylalanine. The sequence is cut down to CDR3 DNA, 42 bases in frame from base 1. The rearrangement combines TRBV10-3 with TRBJ2-7; the D gene is tentatively TRBD1 or TRBD2, each matching 5 bases. The sequencing used peripheral blood, collected before any cancer treatment. This clonotype was sampled from a male donor at least 60 years old with stage III squamous cell lung carcinoma. DNA sequence: TGTGCCATCAGGACCGGGACCGGCGGTCCCGAGCAGTACTTC. Its protein product is CAIRTGTGGPEQYF.